The 3 T cell receptor beta chains reported below all come from one sample, sequenced in a study of blood T cell repertoires in COVID-19. Some clones are missing from TCRdb's copy, which holds only in-frame ones; the method was immunoSEQ multiplex PCR. The sample consists of some 59,000 clones, 89% of them appearing once. The sequencing sample was made of peripheral blood. The origin of the receptors is a man between 60 and 70 years old with acute or convalescent COVID-19.

The sample holds one count of this clone. The CDR3 region is CASGPPTGVSYGYTF. The CDR3 DNA is TGTGCCAGCGGACCCCCAACGGGGGTAAGCTATGGCTACACCTTC. The rearrangement uses TRBV28 and TRBJ1-2, with D perhaps TRBD1 (5 bases). This CDR3 is 15 amino acids long. Germline CDR1 reads MDHEN; CDR2 reads SYDVKM. Trimming cost V 8 bases and J 4 bases, with 20 bases left between them.

A note on this clone: Within the sample, other DNA sequences also encode this same CDR3. The rearrangement joins TRBV5-1 to TRBJ1-1; 8 positions agree with TRBD1. The germline CDR1 and CDR2 sequences are SGHRS and YFSETQ. The CDR3 totals 15 residues. The ends lost 0 bases at V and 1 base at J; junction bases unmatched: 2. CDR3 amino acids: CASSLGGTGNTEAFF. The CDR3 nucleotides read TGCGCCAGCAGCTTGGGGGGGACAGGGAACACTGAAGCTTTCTTT.

The chain couples TRBV2 to TRBJ1-4, with D perhaps TRBD1 (5 bases). The CDR3 is 14 residues long. The ends were cut back, 9 bases at V and 5 bases at J, with 16 bases in the middle. Germline V gene data show CDR1 as SNHLY and CDR2 as FYNNEI. The CDR3 DNA sequence: TGTGCCAGAAAAATAGGGGAGGCGAATGAAAAACTGTTTTTT. It is translated as CARKIGEANEKLFF. The whole variable domain, filled in from reference TRBV2 and TRBJ1-4, reads EPEVTQTPSHQVTQMGQEVILRCVPISNHLYFYWYRQILGQKVEFLVSFYNNEISEKSEIFDDQFSVERPDGSNFTLKIRSTKLEDSAMYFCARKIGEANEKLFFGSGTQLSVL.